This is a list of T cell receptor beta chains from one sample in a study of blood T cell repertoires in COVID-19. The table came from immunoSEQ multiplex PCR; TCRdb's copy has only in-frame clones and leaves some out. The table lists roughly 350,000 clones, around 85% of them singletons. Sequenced: peripheral blood. Receptor source: a woman between 18 and 30 years old with acute or convalescent COVID-19. Each CDR3 is given with its conserved first and last residue. The D gene is left open where the match is weak. Expanded clones get a size class; other rows say once, few or many, or leave the size out.

abundance | d_gene | j_gene | v_gene | CDR3aa | CDR3nt
. | TRBD1 | TRBJ1-5 | TRBV5-1 | CASAKTGLDQPQHF | TGCGCCAGCGCTAAGACAGGGTTGGATCAGCCCCAGCATTTT
. | . | TRBJ1-1 | TRBV7-9 | CASSLGGSVTEAFF | TGTGCCAGCAGCTTAGGAGGGTCGGTCACTGAAGCTTTCTTT
. | . | TRBJ1-2 | TRBV28 | CASSLKLTGFNGYTF | TGTGCCAGCAGTTTAAAACTCACAGGGTTCAATGGCTACACCTTC
. | . | TRBJ2-1 | TRBV6-5 | CASRLGGTYNEQFF | TGTGCCAGCCGTCTGGGGGGAACCTACAATGAGCAGTTCTTC
. | TRBD2 | TRBJ2-7 | TRBV6-4 | CASSESSGSEQYF | TGTGCCAGCAGTGAGAGTAGCGGGAGCGAGCAGTACTTC
. | . | TRBJ1-2 | TRBV4-1 | CASNIGPQGEAYGYTF | TGCGCCAGCAACATTGGACCTCAGGGTGAGGCCTATGGCTACACCTTC
. | TRBD1 | TRBJ1-1 | TRBV19 | CASSAQGGTEAFF | TGTGCCAGTAGTGCTCAGGGGGGCACTGAAGCTTTCTTT
once | TRBD1 | TRBJ1-2 | TRBV19 | CASSESSGQDPNYGYTF | TGTGCCAGTAGCGAATCATCGGGACAGGACCCTAACTATGGCTACACCTTC
once | TRBD1 | TRBJ1-5 | TRBV30 | CAWSGTGNNQPQHF | TGTGCCTGGAGCGGGACAGGGAATAATCAGCCCCAGCATTTT
. | . | TRBJ1-1 | TRBV19 | CASSWQNTEAFF | TGTGCCAGTAGTTGGCAGAACACTGAAGCTTTCTTT
. | TRBD2 | TRBJ2-5 | TRBV5-6 | CASSLGLAQETQYF | TGTGCCAGCAGCTTAGGACTAGCTCAAGAGACCCAGTACTTC
. | . | TRBJ1-3 | TRBV5-8 | CASSLTAVSGNTIYF | TGTGCCAGCAGCTTGACAGCTGTCTCTGGAAACACCATATATTTT
once | . | TRBJ2-7 | TRBV6-2/TRBV6-3 | CASSDPGEVAYEQYF | TGTGCCAGCAGTGATCCGGGGGAAGTCGCCTACGAGCAGTACTTC
. | . | TRBJ2-6 | TRBV7-3 | CASSLSSGANVLTF | TGTGCCAGCAGCCTGAGCTCTGGGGCCAACGTCCTGACTTTC
. | . | TRBJ2-5 | TRBV11-2 | CASSRGVQETQYF | TGTGCCAGCAGTCGCGGGGTCCAAGAGACCCAGTACTTC